The present T cell receptor beta chain was sequenced within a study of cytomegalovirus exposure and HLA in healthy donors. Germline values: CDR1 GTSNPN, CDR2 SVGIG (reference sequence). The CDR3 contains 14 residues. V lost 3 bases and J lost 4; bases outside the gene matches: 5. On this clone: Antigen unknown.

The PCR used 60 Vbeta and 13 Jbeta primers. Per the authors' pipeline: In a later analysis, of 80 million to 90 million unique beta chains, some 10 million appeared in at least two donors. Measured with immunoSEQ multiplex PCR; TCRdb has only the in-frame clones, and not every one. The V and J calls and clone size were taken over from that table, and D and trimming were inferred from the DNA. There are 90,000 to 150,000 clones in the sample; 81% occur only once, and more than 1.5% lies in the top ten. Findings and caveats of the study: A later analysis appeared to link common viral pathogens to several of the most significant clusters. Researchers reportedly found TCR beta sequences accurately predicted most subjects' HLA-A and HLA-B alleles. Using the classifier, cytomegalovirus status was reportedly diagnosed with high specificity and sensitivity.

This clonotype originated in a man aged 40-50 years in good health and CMV-seronegative. The chain joins TRBV30 to TRBJ1-4; 7 bases are shared with TRBD1. The sequenced sample consisted of PBMCs. The CDR3 coding sequence is TGTGCCTGGAGGCCGGGACAGCATAATGAAAAACTGTTTTTT. Protein sequence: CAWRPGQHNEKLFF.